These 26 T cell receptor beta chains originate from one sample sequenced in a study of a mutant IDH1 vaccine in newly diagnosed glioma. These receptors' antigens are unknown. Specified time point: week 47, end of study. Vaccination comprised doses that each held 300 ug of mutant IDH1 20-mer peptide, plus topical imiquimod. Sequencing was performed with immunoSEQ multiplex PCR; in TCRdb, only in-frame clones are kept and a portion is missing. The table lists about 83,000 clones, 70% to 90% of them singletons. Source: PBMCs, taken from a glioma patient whose treatment included an IDH1 peptide vaccine. The receptor source for this set is a man in his forties with glioma.

The V call is TRBV7-9, the J call TRBJ2-7, with a tentative D call TRBD2 (5 bases). The CDR3 extends over 18 amino acids. Germline loops: CDR1 SEHNR, CDR2 FQNEAQ (reference sequence). Trimming shortened V by 0 bases and J by 0 bases, and 18 bases separated the two germline ends. The CDR3 nucleotides read TGTGCCAGCAGCTTAGCGCGGGTCGCCACCGCCCTCTCCTACGAGCAGTACTTC. Its protein product is CASSLARVATALSYEQYF.

The chain has TRBV15 and TRBJ1-2; 8 nucleotides line up with TRBD1. The CDR3 is made up of 13 amino acids. Germline lookup yields CDR1 LNHNV and CDR2 YYDKDF (reference sequence). J gave up 5 bases and V 1 base, and 0 bases lay outside the gene matches. The CDR3 loop is CATSRGTGYGYTF. The CDR3, as DNA: TGTGCCACCAGCAGAGGGACAGGGTATGGCTACACCTTC.

The genes are TRBV21-1 and TRBJ2-3; the tabulated D call, TRBD2, remains unverified against the DNA. TRBV21-1 counts as a pseudogene. The CDR3 extends over 17 amino acids. The CDR3 bases are TGTGCCAGCAGCAAACTCTTGGCGGGGGACCTCACAGATACGCAGTATTTT. Protein product: CASSKLLAGDLTDTQYF.

The V and J genes are TRBV4-3 and TRBJ1-2; 9 bases fit TRBD1. CDR1 is LGHNA and CDR2 is YSLEER in the germline V gene. Unmatched junction bases numbered 6, after V lost 0 bases and J lost 7 bases. The CDR3 covers 15 residues. The CDR3 spells CASSQEGTGRFGYTF. CDR3 DNA: TGCGCCAGCAGCCAAGAAGGGACAGGGAGGTTTGGCTACACCTTC.

In this sample, this clone turned up once. The genes are TRBV11-2 and TRBJ2-7; 14 nucleotides align to TRBD2. The CDR3 spans 19 residues. Trimming at V came to 1 base and at J to 4 bases, leaving 12 bases not matched to a gene. Looked up from germline, CDR1 is SGHAT and CDR2 is FQNNGV. CDR3 amino acids: CASSLARGQRTSGRYEQYF. CDR3 nucleotide sequence: TGTGCCAGCAGCTTAGCAAGGGGACAGAGGACTAGCGGGAGGTACGAGCAGTACTTC.

The chain has TRBV7-2 and TRBJ2-5; 7 positions agree with TRBD2. V shed 5 bases and J 0 bases; nucleotides not matched to a gene: 12. Germline V CDR1 and CDR2: SGHTA, FQGNSA. This CDR3 contains 17 residues. The CDR3 region has the DNA TGTGCCAGCAGCGTCCAGGGTCCGGGGGGATACCAAGAGACCCAGTACTTC. Residues: CASSVQGPGGYQETQYF.

The chain links TRBV30 to TRBJ2-3, with a possible D match to TRBD2 (5 bases). The germline gives CDR1 GTSNPN, CDR2 SVGIG (reference sequence). The CDR3 loop spans 12 amino acids. V dropped 2 bases and J dropped 2 bases, with 5 bases sitting between them. CDR3 coding DNA: TGTGCCTGGAGTCGGGACACAGATACGCAGTATTTT. Translating it yields CAWSRDTDTQYF. The whole variable domain, filled in from reference TRBV30 and TRBJ2-3, reads SQTIHQWPATLVQPVGSPLSLECTVEGTSNPNLYWYRQAAGRGLQLLFYSVGIGQISSEVPQNLSASRPQDRQFILSSKKLLLSDSGFYLCAWSRDTDTQYFGPGTRLTVL.

This chain links TRBV2 with TRBJ2-3; D is perhaps TRBD2 (6 bases). The CDR3 loop spans 15 amino acids. V was cut by 8 bases and J by 3 bases, with 18 bases left in between. CDR1 and CDR2 (germline): SNHLY, FYNNEI. CDR3 nucleotide sequence: TGTGCCAGCGGCCCTTACGGGGGTGGGACAGATACGCAGTATTTT. This encodes CASGPYGGGTDTQYF.

This clone was seen a handful of times. The chain combines TRBV2 with TRBJ2-3; TRBD2 might be the D (5 bases). The germline V and J ends were trimmed by 10 bases and 0 bases, with 20 bases remaining between them. Germline-derived CDR1 and CDR2 are SNHLY and FYNNEI. The CDR3 consists of 16 residues. Here the CDR3 reads CAIPDETTSSTDTQYF. The DNA of the CDR3 is TGTGCCATCCCCGACGAGACTACCTCTAGCACAGATACGCAGTATTTT. The whole variable domain, filled in from reference TRBV2 and TRBJ2-3, reads EPEVTQTPSHQVTQMGQEVILRCVPISNHLYFYWYRQILGQKVEFLVSFYNNEISEKSEIFDDQFSVERPDGSNFTLKIRSTKLEDSAMYFCAIPDETTSSTDTQYFGPGTRLTVL.

This clone was found a few times. This chain joins TRBV6-5 and TRBJ1-1; 7 nucleotides match TRBD1. CDR1 MNHEY and CDR2 SVGAGI come from the germline V gene. Trimming cost V 0 bases and J 5 bases; bases outside gene matches: 9. The CDR3 covers 16 residues. This CDR3 is CASSYSHAGGKTEAFF. The CDR3 DNA reads as TGTGCCAGCAGTTACTCGCATGCAGGGGGGAAGACTGAAGCTTTCTTT.

This chain uses TRBV5-4 with TRBJ2-7; 9 positions match TRBD1. Germline CDR1 reads SGHNT; CDR2 reads YYREEE (reference sequence). The CDR3 is 13 amino acids. The CDR3, as DNA: TGTGGACTATCGGGACAGGGCTTGTACGAGCAGTACTTC. Protein: CGLSGQGLYEQYF.

The rearrangement joins TRBV18 to TRBJ2-1; 10 positions agree with TRBD1. The CDR3 covers 15 residues. Per germline, CDR1 KGHSH and CDR2 LQKENI. With 4 bases clipped from V and 4 bases from J, the junction kept 4 bases outside the gene matches. The DNA of the CDR3 is TGTGCCAGCTCACTGGGGACAGGGGATTACAATGAGCAGTTCTTC. Translating gives CASSLGTGDYNEQFF.

This clone was recorded only once. The rearrangement uses TRBV5-4 and TRBJ2-7; 12 positions match TRBD1. CDR3 length equals 16 residues. V gave up 4 bases and J gave up 4 bases; unmatched junction bases: 9. Germline CDR1 reads SGHNT; CDR2 reads YYREEE (reference sequence). CDR3 bases: TGTGCCAGCAGCGAAGCCGGGACAGGGGGCGCATACGAGCAGTACTTC. It codes for CASSEAGTGGAYEQYF.

The chain employs TRBV5-1 and TRBJ2-3; 8 bases fit TRBD2. The CDR3 spans 15 residues. With 0 bases clipped from V and 6 bases from J, the junction kept 6 bases outside the gene matches. In germline, CDR1 is SGHRS, CDR2 YFSETQ. This CDR3 is CASSLETSVLDTQYF. CDR3 nucleotides: TGCGCCAGCAGCTTGGAGACTAGCGTGTTGGATACGCAGTATTTT.

The CDR3 loop reads CASDGTSLRQETQYF. The DNA of the CDR3 is TGTGCCAGCGACGGGACTAGCCTTCGGCAAGAGACCCAGTACTTC. The V and J genes are TRBV2 and TRBJ2-5; 9 bases align to TRBD2. This CDR3 spans 15 amino acids. The germline V gene has CDR1 SNHLY and CDR2 FYNNEI. V was pared by 8 bases and J by 2 bases, with 9 bases of the junction left unmatched.

The chain uses TRBV19 and TRBJ2-4, with unresolved D. V lost 1 base, J lost 1 base, and 5 bases lay in between. Germline V lookup: CDR1 LNHDA, CDR2 SQIVND (reference sequence). CDR3 length equals 14 residues. CDR3 coding DNA: TGTGCCAGTAGTATAGTGGGGGCCAAAAACATTCAGTACTTC. Amino acids: CASSIVGAKNIQYF.

The chain is built from TRBV6-5 and TRBJ1-5; weak D call: TRBD1 (6 bases). The V end was cut by 0 bases, the J end by 2 bases, with 11 bases between. The CDR3 is 16 residues long. Germline assignment: CDR1 MNHEY and CDR2 SVGAGI. The CDR3 loop reads CASSYSGGAGNQPQHF. The CDR3 region has the DNA TGTGCCAGCAGTTACTCCGGGGGCGCGGGCAATCAGCCCCAGCATTTT.

The V and J genes are TRBV11-1 and TRBJ2-1, with 10 bases lining up with TRBD2. The CDR3 runs to 15 residues. From germline, CDR1 is SGHAT and CDR2 FQDESV (reference sequence). The junction had 8 bases not matched to a gene; V was cut back by 5 bases and J by 7 bases. For the CDR3, the DNA is TGTGCCAGCAGCCCCAAGGTACTAGCGGGAAATGAGCAGTTCTTC. This translates into CASSPKVLAGNEQFF.

The rearrangement uses TRBV20-1 and TRBJ1-2, with D possibly matching TRBD1 (5 bases). Germline assignment: CDR1 DFQATT and CDR2 SNEGSKA (reference sequence). The V end was cut by 6 bases, the J end by 7 bases, with 12 bases between. This CDR3 spans 11 amino acids. Written as DNA, the CDR3 is TGCAGTGCCCCGGGACCTGGTGGCTACACCTTC. Translating gives CSAPGPGGYTF.

The V and J genes are TRBV11-2 and TRBJ1-2; no clear D. The CDR3 is 14 amino acids. CDR1 is SGHAT, CDR2 FQNNGV, per germline. V lost 4 bases and J 4 bases, leaving 13 bases between the germline ends. The CDR3 here is CASSSPRRIYGYTF. As DNA, the CDR3 is TGTGCCAGCAGCTCCCCCCGTCGTATCTATGGCTACACCTTC. The variable domain in full, with the rest retrieved from reference TRBV11-2 and TRBJ1-2, is EAGVAQSPRYKIIEKRQSVAFWCNPISGHATLYWYQQILGQGPKLLIQFQNNGVVDDSQLPKDRFSAERLKGVDSTLKIQPAKLEDSAVYLCASSSPRRIYGYTFGSGTRLTVV.

The chain recombines TRBV10-1 with TRBJ2-7; 13 positions match TRBD2. Germline V gene lookup returns CDR1 WNHNN and CDR2 SYGVQD (reference sequence). The CDR3 spans 18 residues. Trimming at V came to 5 bases and at J to 1 base, leaving 11 bases not matched to a gene. The CDR3 DNA reads TGCGCCAGCAGTAGGAAGACTAGCGGGAGGCCCGGATCCTACGAGCAGTACTTC. As protein: CASSRKTSGRPGSYEQYF.

The rearrangement uses TRBV4-2 and TRBJ1-4, with 7 bases fitting TRBD1. This CDR3 has 16 residues. V lost 4 bases, J lost 4 bases, and 9 bases stayed unmatched. Germline V gives CDR1 LGHNA, CDR2 YNFKEQ. The CDR3 protein is CASSRPPGQSNEKLFF. The CDR3 DNA follows: TGTGCCAGCAGCCGCCCTCCGGGACAGAGTAATGAAAAACTGTTTTTT.

This clone qualifies as medium-sized (0.01 to 0.1%). The chain is built from TRBV2 and TRBJ2-7; 10 bases agree with TRBD2. The CDR3 sequence is 15 residues long. CDR1 and CDR2 (germline): SNHLY, FYNNEI. After removal of 3 bases from V and 3 bases from J, the junction contained 5 bases not matched to a gene. DNA of the CDR3: TGTGCCAGCAGTGATTTTGAGCGGGAGGGCTACGAGCAGTACTTC. This codes for CASSDFEREGYEQYF.

This chain uses TRBV7-8 with TRBJ2-3; 14 bases are a match to TRBD2. The V and J ends lost 5 bases and 2 bases, in that order; junction bases with no gene match: 6. The CDR3 is 17 amino acids. The V gene's germline CDR1 is SGHVS and CDR2 FQNEAQ. The CDR3 nucleotides read TGTGCCAGCAGCCCTTGGACTAGCGGGGGGTACACAGATACGCAGTATTTT. This gives the protein CASSPWTSGGYTDTQYF.

V is TRBV5-6 and J is TRBJ2-1; D may be TRBD1 or TRBD2 (5 bases each). Deletions cut 0 bases from V and 2 bases from J, with 9 bases between. Looked up from germline, CDR1 is SGHDT and CDR2 is YYEEEE. The CDR3 spans 15 residues. The CDR3 region has the DNA TGTGCCAGCAGCTTGGGGGGGAATCCCTACAATGAGCAGTTCTTC. This translates into CASSLGGNPYNEQFF.

CDR3 nucleotides: TGTGCCAGTAGTATGACAGGGGGTACTGGGGCCAACGTCCTGACTTTC. As protein: CASSMTGGTGANVLTF. The V and J genes are TRBV19 and TRBJ2-6; TRBD1 agrees at 9 bases. The V gene's germline CDR1 is LNHDA and CDR2 SQIVND (reference sequence). The trim removed 3 bases at V and 2 bases at J, leaving 2 bases unmatched. The CDR3 runs to 16 residues.